The rows below give T cell receptor beta chains drawn from one sample of a study of T cells in Graves' hyperthyroidism and ophthalmopathy. TCRdb fed the multiplex PCR reads into MiXCR, producing one record per CDR3 protein. The table records 400,000 or so distinct CDR3 sequences, around 15% of them present only once. The material sequenced was blood. These TCRs come from a woman younger than 45 with Graves' ophthalmopathy. Each CDR3 is given with its conserved first and last residue. A D gene is named only where the DNA matches it firmly. The size of a clone is reported for some rows only, either as once, few or many, or as a class for expanded clones.

J,V,D,size,CDR3,DNA
TRBJ2-7,TRBV6-2/TRBV6-3,-,many,CASSYQDYEQYF,TGTGCCAGCAGTTATCAGGATTACGAGCAGTACTTC
TRBJ2-7,TRBV6-1,TRBD1,-,CASTRGGGQGNEQYF,TGTGCCAGCACTAGGGGAGGGGGACAGGGGAACGAGCAGTACTTC
TRBJ2-3,TRBV27,TRBD1,-,CASTPLGGPADTQYF,TGTGCCAGCACCCCCTTAGGGGGCCCGGCTGATACGCAGTATTTT
TRBJ2-7,TRBV20-1,TRBD1,few,CSAPDLQGSYEQYF,TGCAGTGCTCCTGACCTACAGGGGTCCTACGAGCAGTACTTC
TRBJ1-1,TRBV7-3,-,few,CASRRDPAGGAFF,TGTGCCAGCAGGCGAGACCCAGCGGGGGGAGCTTTCTTT
TRBJ1-3,TRBV28,-,many,CASARWGDSGNTIYF,TGTGCCAGCGCGAGATGGGGAGACTCTGGAAACACCATATATTTT
TRBJ1-3,TRBV6-6,TRBD1,many,CASSYSRTGGGPGNTIYF,TGTGCCAGCAGTTACTCCCGGACAGGGGGCGGCCCTGGAAACACCATATATTTT
TRBJ2-2,TRBV11-2,TRBD2,many,CASSSAGGNTGELFF,TGTGCCAGCAGCTCTGCGGGGGGAAACACCGGGGAGCTGTTTTTT
TRBJ2-7,TRBV11-2,-,many,CASSFALRYSSSYEQYF,TGTGCCAGCAGCTTTGCCTTGCGTTATAGTAGCTCCTACGAGCAGTACTTC
TRBJ1-1,TRBV6-1,TRBD1,many,CASRGQMNTEAFF,TGTGCCAGTAGGGGACAGATGAACACTGAAGCTTTCTTT
TRBJ1-3,TRBV3-1,-,-,CATSRTLGPGGNTIYF,TGTGCCACCTCACGTACATTAGGACCCGGTGGAAACACCATATATTTT
TRBJ2-7,TRBV27,-,many,CASSHAKTHRLGEQYF,TGTGCCAGCAGTCACGCCAAGACCCATCGGTTGGGCGAGCAGTACTTC
TRBJ2-3,TRBV11-2,-,-,CASSVLGSDTQYF,TGTGCCAGCTCGGTTCTTGGGTCAGATACGCAGTATTTT
TRBJ2-3,TRBV5-6,-,many,CASTRGGDTQYF,TGTGCCAGCACCCGTGGGGGAGATACGCAGTATTTT
TRBJ1-6,TRBV25-1,-,few,CASSASSYNSPLHF,TGTGCCAGCAGTGCAAGCTCCTATAATTCACCCCTCCACTTT
TRBJ1-1,TRBV11-2,TRBD1,many,CASSLGKTGSEGAFF,TGTGCCAGCAGCTTAGGAAAGACAGGGTCGGAGGGAGCTTTCTTT
TRBJ2-6,TRBV7-6,TRBD1,-,CASSPTGARGANVLTF,TGTGCCAGCAGTCCAACAGGGGCGCGGGGGGCCAACGTCCTGACTTTC
TRBJ1-4,TRBV7-8,-,few,CASSLSGFFNEKLFF,TGTGCCAGCAGCTTATCGGGATTTTTTAATGAAAAACTGTTTTTT
TRBJ2-1,TRBV11-3,TRBD1,many,CASSRDRGTGIYNEQFF,TGTGCCAGCAGCCGGGACAGGGGAACCGGAATCTACAATGAGCAGTTCTTC
TRBJ2-7,TRBV19,TRBD1,-,CASSTPGTVSYEQYF,TGTGCCAGTAGCACTCCCGGGACAGTCTCCTACGAGCAGTACTTC
TRBJ2-7,TRBV6-6,TRBD2,many,CASSYRSGGAWEQYF,TGTGCCAGCAGTTACAGGAGCGGGGGGGCATGGGAGCAGTACTTC
TRBJ2-7,TRBV3-1,-,many,CASSHDSSYEQYF,TGTGCCAGCAGCCATGACTCCTCCTACGAGCAGTACTTC
TRBJ2-3,TRBV6-1,TRBD2,many,CASSHQRGQESDTQYF,TGTGCCAGCAGTCATCAGCGGGGCCAGGAATCAGATACGCAGTATTTT
TRBJ2-7,TRBV30,-,many,CAWSSGGEQYF,TGTGCCTGGAGTTCAGGAGGCGAGCAGTACTTC
TRBJ2-7,TRBV6-1,-,many,CASSAPRDSSYEQYF,TGTGCCAGCAGCGCTCCACGGGATTCCTCCTACGAGCAGTACTTC
TRBJ2-1,TRBV2,-,many,CAGGVNEQFF,TGTGCCGGTGGGGTAAATGAGCAGTTCTTC
TRBJ2-3,TRBV24-1,-,few,CATSDTGPHRTDTQYF,TGTGCCACCAGTGACACGGGACCCCACCGCACAGATACGCAGTATTTT
TRBJ2-7,TRBV7-9,-,few,CASSQTGTYEQYF,TGTGCCAGCAGCCAAACAGGGACCTACGAGCAGTACTTC
TRBJ2-5,TRBV25-1,-,once,CASSDAQVTGLETQYF,TGTGCCAGCAGTGACGCCCAGGTTACAGGGTTAGAGACCCAGTACTTC
TRBJ1-6,TRBV20-1,-,few,CSARAVDLYNSPLYF,TGCAGTGCTAGGGCTGTAGACCTCTATAATTCACCCCTCTACTTT
TRBJ2-7,TRBV10-2,TRBD2,-,CASSDVAGPYEQYF,TGCGCCAGCAGTGATGTAGCGGGCCCCTACGAGCAGTACTTC
TRBJ2-1,TRBV30,-,-,CAWAQDYNEQFF,TGTGCCTGGGCACAGGACTACAATGAGCAGTTCTTC
TRBJ1-2,TRBV20-1,-,many,CRAPGPAYGYTF,TGCAGGGCTCCGGGGCCAGCCTATGGCTACACCTTC
TRBJ2-2,TRBV4-1,TRBD2,few,CASSHPRGGSTGELFF,TGCGCCAGCAGCCATCCCCGGGGGGGGAGCACCGGGGAGCTGTTTTTT
TRBJ2-5,TRBV15,-,many,CATRDFQETQYF,TGTGCCACCCGGGACTTCCAAGAGACCCAGTACTTC
TRBJ2-1,TRBV19,TRBD1,many,CASSIAQGAIEQFF,TGTGCCAGTAGTATAGCGCAGGGGGCGATTGAGCAGTTCTTC
TRBJ1-1,TRBV15,-,many,CATSDVFSEAFF,TGTGCCACCAGTGATGTTTTCTCTGAAGCTTTCTTT
TRBJ1-1,TRBV7-8,-,-,CASSMRTEGAFF,TGTGCCAGCAGCATGAGGACAGAGGGAGCTTTCTTT
TRBJ1-4,TRBV7-8,-,many,CASSLGSAVVTNEKLFF,TGTGCCAGCAGCTTAGGATCCGCGGTAGTAACTAATGAAAAACTGTTTTTT
TRBJ2-3,TRBV12-3/TRBV12-4,-,many,CASSPPNADTQYF,TGTGCCAGCAGTCCTCCTAACGCAGATACGCAGTATTTT
TRBJ1-5,TRBV6-2/TRBV6-3,-,many,CASSYSRGIGNQPQHF,TGTGCCAGCAGTTACTCTAGGGGAATTGGCAATCAGCCCCAGCATTTT
TRBJ1-2,TRBV2,-,many,CASSFEFAVIHGYTF,TGTGCCAGCAGCTTTGAATTTGCAGTCATCCATGGCTACACCTTC